This is a list of T cell receptor beta chains from one sample in a study of blood T cell repertoires in COVID-19. Libraries were prepared by immunoSEQ multiplex PCR; TCRdb keeps only in-frame clonotypes and omits some of them. The data show 70,000 to 85,000 clones, just over 85% seen once. Material for sequencing was peripheral blood. The receptors come from a woman of 80 years or more in a cohort sampled during active or convalescent COVID-19. CDR3s include the opening cysteine and the closing phenylalanine or tryptophan. Each record gives: J gene, V gene, CDR3 protein.

j_gene: TRBJ1-4
v_gene: TRBV6-5
CDR3aa: CASSPWDSGVEKLFF

j_gene: TRBJ1-3
v_gene: TRBV30
CDR3aa: CAWSVGLGTGYGNTIYF

j_gene: TRBJ1-5
v_gene: TRBV12-3/TRBV12-4
CDR3aa: CASSRGNQPQHF

j_gene: TRBJ1-5
v_gene: TRBV10-3
CDR3aa: CAIRQTGGNQPQHF

j_gene: TRBJ2-3
v_gene: TRBV5-6
CDR3aa: CASSTGERRRGGTDTQYF

j_gene: TRBJ2-7
v_gene: TRBV11-2
CDR3aa: CASSLEAGGPNEQYF

j_gene: TRBJ1-5
v_gene: TRBV19
CDR3aa: CASSIGQYNQPQHF

j_gene: TRBJ1-2
v_gene: TRBV5-4
CDR3aa: CASSTAGTGRYGYTF

j_gene: TRBJ2-7
v_gene: TRBV28
CDR3aa: CASSLRGREQYF

j_gene: TRBJ1-4
v_gene: TRBV13
CDR3aa: CASSLRTVNEKLFF

j_gene: TRBJ2-5
v_gene: TRBV9
CDR3aa: CASSVEQGQGGETQYF

j_gene: TRBJ2-2
v_gene: TRBV18
CDR3aa: CASSLRQGDTGELFF

j_gene: TRBJ2-2
v_gene: TRBV27
CDR3aa: CASSLAGLGGELFF

j_gene: TRBJ2-1
v_gene: TRBV7-9
CDR3aa: CASSLTTGSYNEQFF

j_gene: TRBJ2-7
v_gene: TRBV7-2
CDR3aa: CASSLASDRYEQYF

j_gene: TRBJ1-4
v_gene: TRBV28
CDR3aa: CASSSNREDSEKLFF

j_gene: TRBJ2-1
v_gene: TRBV6-6
CDR3aa: CASSYERERWFF

j_gene: TRBJ2-1
v_gene: TRBV2
CDR3aa: CASSGRQYNEQFF

j_gene: TRBJ2-3
v_gene: TRBV3-1/TRBV3-2
CDR3aa: CASSETGGIADTQYF

j_gene: TRBJ1-5
v_gene: TRBV25-1
CDR3aa: CASSEARSNQPQHF

j_gene: TRBJ2-1
v_gene: TRBV10-3
CDR3aa: CAISAWVGQGVYNEQFF

j_gene: TRBJ1-3
v_gene: TRBV19
CDR3aa: CASSSHGQHSGNTIYF

j_gene: TRBJ1-2
v_gene: TRBV7-3
CDR3aa: CASSLSPGDGYTF

j_gene: TRBJ2-1
v_gene: TRBV15
CDR3aa: CATSTGTSAYNEQFF

j_gene: TRBJ2-2
v_gene: TRBV18
CDR3aa: CASSLRRTGTGQVAGELFF

j_gene: TRBJ2-2
v_gene: TRBV5-6
CDR3aa: CASSLERFAGGTGELFF

j_gene: TRBJ1-3
v_gene: TRBV5-5
CDR3aa: CASSLDSNSGNTIYF

j_gene: TRBJ1-1
v_gene: TRBV28
CDR3aa: CASSLSRGGQLNTEAFF

j_gene: TRBJ1-1
v_gene: TRBV19
CDR3aa: CASSMSGGLGLNTEAFF